These 10 T cell receptor beta chains came from one sample sequenced in a study of T cells in Graves' hyperthyroidism and ophthalmopathy (dated by TCRdb to between 2018 and 2021). Library creation used multiplex PCR. TCRdb records Illumina HiSeq 2000 as the sequencer. Amplification of TCR beta CDR3 regions was carried out from RNA transcripts. The first round of RT-PCR for the TCR CDR3 was performed with the HTBI primer set and the Qiagen OneStep RT-PCR kit. TCRdb reran the public reads through fastp at Q25 and MiXCR, keeping productive beta chains. Rows matching on CDR3 protein sequence are summarized as one entry with the most common DNA and genes. The sample includes 600,000 to 650,000 distinct CDR3 sequences, with about 16% observed a single time. Clones ranked in the top ten supply around 4% of the sample. The sequenced sample consisted of blood. The source of these receptors is a woman in her 30s with Graves' hyperthyroidism.

This clonotype was detected ten times or more. V is TRBV3-1 and J is TRBJ2-7; 7 bases match TRBD2. CDR1 is LGHDT and CDR2 is YNNKEL in the germline V gene (reference sequence). CDR3 length equals 13 residues. Trimming took 4 bases from V and 5 from J; bases not matched to a gene: 5. The CDR3 nucleotides are TGTGCCAGCAGCCCGACTAGCAGGGACGAGCAGTACTTC. Its protein is CASSPTSRDEQYF.

This rearrangement joins TRBV10-3 to TRBJ2-3; 9 nucleotides agree with TRBD2. CDR1 and CDR2 (germline): ENHRY, SYGVKD. The V gene end was trimmed by 6 bases and the J gene end by 1 base; junction bases not matched to a gene: 17. There are 19 residues in the CDR3. CDR3 in DNA: TGTGCCATCAGGAGGGCCTGTAGCGGGAGCGTTCTGGGCACAGATACGCAGTATTTT. Protein: CAIRRACSGSVLGTDTQYF.

This clonotype was seen at least ten times. The J gene is TRBJ1-5, the V gene TRBV6-1; D not certain. Germline V gene sequence: CDR1 MNHNS, CDR2 SASEGT. The CDR3 loop spans 13 amino acids. Trimming took off 3 bases at V and 2 bases at J, with 5 bases between the two ends. This CDR3 is CASSDWGNQPQHF. The CDR3 DNA reads as TGTGCCAGCAGTGATTGGGGCAATCAGCCCCAGCATTTT.

The rearrangement uses TRBV10-1 and TRBJ1-3; D gene uncertain. The germline V and J ends were trimmed by 0 bases and 2 bases, with 8 bases remaining between them. Germline assignment: CDR1 WNHNN and CDR2 SYGVQD (reference sequence). The length of the CDR3 is 15 residues. The CDR3 region is CASSESVGTGNTIYF. DNA of the CDR3: TGCGCCAGCAGTGAGTCGGTGGGGACTGGAAACACCATATATTTT.

About this clonotype itself: One end of the junction fails to match germline, which may point to a read error. This chain links TRBV7-8 with TRBJ2-7; the D is unclear. CDR3 size: 19 residues. The germline V gene encodes CDR1 SGHVS and CDR2 FQNEAQ. In DNA, the CDR3 is TGTGCCAGCAGCGTTTTCTCCAACACAAATTTCCGGGCGTCCTACGAGCGGTACTTC. Protein product: CASSVFSNTNFRASYERYF.

The chain uses TRBV18 and TRBJ2-1, with 7 bases that match TRBD1. Germline lookup yields CDR1 KGHSH and CDR2 LQKENI. The V and J ends lost 1 base and 6 bases, in that order; junction bases with no gene match: 9. This CDR3 contains 16 residues. CDR3 nucleotides: TGTGCCAGCTCACCACTACAGGGGCGCTACCCCAATGAGCAGTTCTTC. Amino acid sequence: CASSPLQGRYPNEQFF.

This clonotype was seen a few times. J is TRBJ2-3 and V is TRBV20-1; D is perhaps TRBD1 (5 bases). This CDR3 is 15 amino acids long. Germline lookup yields CDR1 DFQATT and CDR2 SNEGSKA (reference sequence). Trimming shortened V by 3 bases and J by 3 bases, and 16 bases separated the two germline ends. The CDR3 DNA reads as TGCAGTGCTAGTAGGACAAGCCCAGGGACAGATACGCAGTATTTT. Amino acid sequence: CSASRTSPGTDTQYF.

V is TRBV16 and J is TRBJ2-7; 8 nucleotides align to TRBD2. The CDR3 totals 16 residues. Trimming at V came to 2 bases and at J to 7 bases, leaving 13 bases not matched to a gene. Germline V lookup: CDR1 KGHSY, CDR2 FQNENV. The CDR3, as DNA: TGTGCCAGCAGCCAAACTAGCGGAGCGACCCCCGGTGAGCAGTACTTC. Protein product: CASSQTSGATPGEQYF.

The chain joins TRBV7-9 to TRBJ1-2, with D unclear. Germline V CDR1 and CDR2: SEHNR, FQNEAQ (reference sequence). V gave up 3 bases and J gave up 1 base, with 9 bases separating them. The CDR3 has 14 amino acids. Here the CDR3 reads CASSFQPFNYGYTF. CDR3 nucleotide sequence: TGTGCCAGCAGCTTCCAACCCTTTAACTATGGCTACACCTTC.

The gene calls are TRBV6-1 and TRBJ1-5; 7 bases agree with TRBD1. Germline CDR1 reads MNHNS; CDR2 reads SASEGT. The junction had 5 bases not matched to a gene; V was cut back by 6 bases and J by 0 bases. The CDR3 length is 15 residues. CDR3 residues: CASRDRSNSNQPQHF. The CDR3 DNA follows: TGTGCCAGCAGGGACAGGAGTAATAGCAATCAGCCCCAGCATTTT.